This T cell receptor (beta chain) was captured in a study of shared clonotypes between healthy human individuals. Study results and limitations: Sequencing depth was expected to influence donor clonotype sharing. Between a few donors, naive CD4 clonotypes were shared at a level of approximately 5%.

CDR3 size: 14 residues. V was pared by 2 bases and J by 5 bases, with 12 bases between. Per germline, CDR1 SGHNT and CDR2 YENEEA. Naive CD45RA+ and memory CD45RA-negative subsets were split from CD4+ cells. Profiled with immunoSEQ multiplex PCR; TCRdb holds only in-frame clones, not every one. Of 980,000 or so clones in the sample, around three quarters were seen once. A remark on this clone: Its matching antigen is unknown.

Input material: memory CD4+ T cells sorted from blood. The subset here: CD45RA-negative fraction. The chain couples TRBV11-3 to TRBJ1-1; D not resolved. The clonotype originates from a man aged 18 to 30 in good health. CDR3 bases: TGTGCCAGCAGCTTAACTCCGGAAGGGACTGAAGCTTTCTTT. It codes for CASSLTPEGTEAFF.